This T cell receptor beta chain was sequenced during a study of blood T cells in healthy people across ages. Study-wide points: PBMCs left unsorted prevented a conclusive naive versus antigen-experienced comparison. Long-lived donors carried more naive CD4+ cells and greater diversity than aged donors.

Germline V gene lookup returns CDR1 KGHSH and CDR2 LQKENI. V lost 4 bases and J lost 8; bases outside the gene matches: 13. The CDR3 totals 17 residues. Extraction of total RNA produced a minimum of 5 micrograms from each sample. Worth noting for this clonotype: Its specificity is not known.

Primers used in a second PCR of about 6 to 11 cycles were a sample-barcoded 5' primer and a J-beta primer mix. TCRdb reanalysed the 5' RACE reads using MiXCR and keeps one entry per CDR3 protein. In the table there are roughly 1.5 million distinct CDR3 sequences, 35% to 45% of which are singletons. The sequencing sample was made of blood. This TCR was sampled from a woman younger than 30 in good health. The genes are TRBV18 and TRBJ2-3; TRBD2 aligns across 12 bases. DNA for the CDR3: TGTGCCAGCTCACGCCAGGTCGGACTAGCGGGGTTGGGTACGCAGTATTTT. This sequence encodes CASSRQVGLAGLGTQYF.